This TCR beta chain was identified in a study of cytomegalovirus exposure and HLA in healthy donors (dated by TCRdb to 2017 to 2019). Study-level background: An earlier analysis of 587 of the donors reported 250 to 350 Gb of sequence data and 117 million unique TCR beta sequences from some 180 million T cells. The study aimed to test whether cataloging public T cell receptors could reveal signatures of past pathogen exposure. Several DR-DQ haplotypes were treated as single units for association and clustering because of strong linkage in the cohort. Typing coverage varied by locus: roughly 629-640 donors for A, B, C, DRB1 and DQB1; around 560 for DQA1; 606 for DPA1; some 470 for DPB1. In a later analysis, previously published TCR beta repertoires from several hundred donors were re-analyzed and high-resolution HLA genotyping was added so that TCR occurrence patterns could be studied. Genome-wide SNP genotypes for about three fifths of the 666 donors were used in a later genetic analysis, which treated that subset as a discovery cohort. A separate validation cohort of 90 to 150 different subjects was used in addition to the 666-subject first cohort. Among 398 genotyped donors of the cohort, an average of around 240,000 unique TCR beta nucleotide sequences was sequenced per donor, of which about 19% were non-productive. Rather than using new phenotypic data, the later analysis identified candidate immune exposures from TCR beta sequences and from how often those sequences occurred across donors. High-throughput TCR immunosequencing, statistical association of individual TCRs with disease status, and machine learning were combined to predict cytomegalovirus infection status. HLA typing covered class I and class II loci at four-digit resolution. The genetic ancestry cluster associated with self-reported Caucasian donors included 65% to 90% of the roughly 410 genotyped donors. Alongside the repertoire data, information on donor age, sex, ethnicity and CMV serostatus was compiled. An early release that covered around 590 HLA-typed donors contained approximately 300 gigabases of sequencing data and 80 million or so unique TCR sequences. The study profiled the T cell repertoires of 666 subjects by immunosequencing and related them to cytomegalovirus serostatus. An earlier analysis of a few hundred of the donors applied high-throughput TCR beta sequencing to assess whether each TCR beta V gene segment acted as functional or pseudogenic. Every discovery cohort repertoire had been produced on one sequencing platform.

The library was produced with the immunoSEQ multiplex PCR assay. A mixture of 60 forward primers for TCR Vbeta segments and 13 reverse primers for TCR Jbeta segments was used in the multiplex PCR. The CDR3 region of rearranged TCR beta genes was amplified from genomic DNA by a multiplex PCR assay. The Illumina HiSeq System was used to sequence the amplified TCR beta libraries as 87-base-pair reads. Turning to the authors' computational methods: In a later analysis, 70 million to 95 million unique TCR beta chains were counted across the approximately 640 repertoires, and approximately 11 million of these chains were shared by at least two donors. Raw reads were error-corrected and collapsed into unique sequences by a nearest-neighbor algorithm in which closely related sequences were merged to remove PCR and sequencing errors. Alignment of CDR3 sequences to IMGT reference sequences was used to assign V, D and J gene segments. For a sequence to be retained, a match of at least six nucleotides was required to both a V gene segment and a J gene segment. Rearrangements were called productive when the CDR3 lacked stop codons and stayed in frame with V and J; all others were non-productive. Following IMGT convention, CDR3 was defined as the stretch from the second conserved V-encoded cysteine to the conserved J-encoded phenylalanine. The earlier analysis of some 600 of the donors excluded sequences that lacked an unambiguous match to a single V gene segment. In an earlier analysis of approximately 500 of the donors, a V segment was called functional when productive rearrangements were above 56.7%, and segregating when the standard deviation between donors exceeded 5%. A statistical classification framework was built for diagnosing cytomegalovirus status from the catalog of TCR beta chain sequences. V and J gene assignment, in a later analysis, came from comparing TCR nucleotide sequences with IMGT/GENE-DB human TR gene sequences. Using the TCRdist pipeline, a later analysis assigned CDR3 sequences along with most-parsimonious VDJ recombination scenarios. In a later analysis, each TCR beta chain was defined by its CDR3 amino acid sequence together with its V-gene family, and reads lacking a unique V-gene family were excluded. As a way to deal with suspected cross-contamination and a sequencing artifact, a later analysis dropped 450 to 700 nucleotide sequences that were highly shared and had low generation probability. In a later analysis, a clonal expansion index for each public chain was calculated from normalized within-repertoire ranks of inferred template counts. In a later analysis, generation probabilities were computed with a VDJ recombination model fitted to out-of-frame rearrangements, and the resulting probabilities were checked against IGoR. Hypergeometric tests were used in a later analysis to score TCR-TCR, TCR-HLA and TCR-CMV co-occurrence, with a repertoire-size bias correction applied to the TCR pairs. False discovery rates were estimated in a later analysis by permuting HLA or CMV assignments 20 times. A later analysis grouped co-occurring TCRs with DBSCAN, adding TCRdist sequence similarity when clustering within HLA-allele-positive subsets. Repertoires with fewer than 30,000 or more than 120,000 public chains were left out of co-occurrence clustering, as were about 5 repertoires with anomalous nucleotide sharing. This immuneACCESS table, as held by TCRdb, lists in-frame sequences with V and J called but not all clones. Of the missing ones, under half trace to an unresolved V gene in checked studies; the others have no known cause. The DNA was the basis for D and trimming; V, J and clone size are from that table. Across this sample there are around 170,000 clones, with 75% to 85% seen only once. The ten largest make up less than 1.5% of the sample.

For CDR1 and CDR2, the germline V gene (reference sequence) lists MNHEY and SMNVEV. V lost 6 bases and J lost 4 bases, and the count of bases not matched to a germline gene is 14. Spanning cysteine to phenylalanine, the CDR3 consists of 16 amino acids. Only CDR3 DNA is held: 48 bases, read in frame from base 1. What the research found in general, with its limitations: In a later analysis, the rate of TCR association differed among HLA loci, with DRB1 alleles having the most associated TCRs and HLA-C alleles having the fewest. A further reported finding was that TCR beta sequences accurately predicted the HLA-A and HLA-B alleles for most subjects in the first cohort. The study listed approximately 150 TCR beta chains as associated with cytomegalovirus. Because counts were too low, more than 15 rarely observed V segments, including chromosome 9 orphons, were excluded from the earlier analysis of several hundred of the donors. Some IMGT-functional V segments, including TRBV6-2 and TRBV6-3, could not be told apart with the 87-base-pair reads, so those segments were excluded. Compared with the roughly 670-donor mean, donors in an Asian-associated ancestry cluster had fewer N-insertions in productive TCRs, according to a later genetic analysis. For the cohort, immune exposure information was limited to CMV serostatus. Because HLA typing was missing for some donors at each locus, association tests included only the typed subset. In this cohort, only TCR beta chains were sequenced, and detectable features were limited by the absence of alpha or paired-chain data. According to the authors, the approach could potentially be generalized to other disease states and immunological phenotypes. A later analysis reported that several top co-occurrence clusters appeared linked to parvovirus B19, influenza, CMV and Epstein-Barr virus. Linkage disequilibrium might explain the correlated functional status among segregating V segments, but an unknown experimental factor could not be ruled out. Most CMV-associated TCR beta chains appeared to be HLA-restricted in a later analysis, and the HLA associations seemed to be driven largely by CMV exposure. Cytomegalovirus status was reported to be diagnosed by the classifier with high specificity and sensitivity in both the original and validation cohorts. Sequencing depth was assumed to be roughly uniform across donors in the presence/absence analyses, though that assumption may not hold. A cluster of highly shared sequence variants was judged likely to be a technical artifact of the sequencing pipeline. When HLA alleles, especially DR and DQ, strongly co-occurred, TCR associations were difficult to assign to individual alleles. A later analysis associated 16,951 TCR beta sequences with specific HLA alleles at a false discovery rate of 0.05. Most TCR sequences were seen in very few donors, while some public TCRs were found in many individuals. Three of the identified cytomegalovirus-associated TCR beta chains were confirmed in vitro to be specific for cytomegalovirus antigens. In an earlier analysis of some 500 of the donors, most TCR beta V segments were observed in productive rearrangements about 90% or about 30% of the time, broadly matching IMGT annotations. V-gene and J-gene trimming of TCR beta chains was associated with a missense DCLRE1C variant in a later genetic analysis, and the association was replicated in an independent cohort. A later analysis found that HLA-associated TCR beta chains were more clonally expanded and had lower generation probabilities than equally common non-associated chains.

On this clone itself: Its antigen is unknown. Per-base quality was not reported, and no clone a single base away is much larger than it.

The cohort consisted of 666 healthy bone marrow donors. At the time of sampling, every cohort member was nominally healthy, though immune exposures that went unrecorded were likely present. The donor was CMV seronegative and belonged to the group of over 300 seronegative cohort members. Each donor provided a peripheral blood sample, and peripheral blood mononuclear cells were used for TCR beta sequencing. Genomic DNA was extracted from the blood cell samples with the Qiagen DNeasy Blood Extraction Kit. The rearranged segments are TRBV27 and TRBJ1-2; 7 bases in the junction line up with TRBD1. The sequencing sample was made of PBMCs. This TCR was sampled from a man between 18 and 35 years old in good health and CMV-seronegative. The CDR3 corresponds to CASRGPPRGQIYGYTF. The sequenced DNA is TGTGCCAGCAGAGGGCCCCCTCGGGGACAGATCTATGGCTACACCTTC.